These T cell receptor beta chains were read from a single sample in a study of T cell responses to AZD1222 COVID-19 vaccine. Only in-frame clones appear in the TCRdb table, and some are missing; sequencing was by immunoSEQ multiplex PCR. Here the sample spans 130,000 to 150,000 clones, 80% to 90% being singletons. The material was peripheral blood, obtained on day 0 of AZD1222 vaccination. The receptor source for this set is an adult in good health. CDR3s include the opening cysteine and the closing phenylalanine or tryptophan. A D gene is named only where the DNA matches it firmly. For some rows the clone size is stated as once, few or many, or as a class when expanded; others skip it.

v_call	d_call	cdr3_length	j_call	clone_size	cdr3_aa	cdr3_nt
TRBV7-6	TRBD2	17	TRBJ2-2	NA	CASSPRSGTSNTGELFF	TGTGCCAGCAGCCCGCGGTCCGGGACTAGCAACACCGGGGAGCTGTTTTTT
TRBV20-1	NA	11	TRBJ1-4	NA	CSAESNEKLFF	TGCAGTGCTGAATCTAATGAAAAACTGTTTTTT
TRBV19	NA	12	TRBJ2-7	few	CASKGRVGEQYF	TGTGCCAGTAAGGGCAGGGTCGGGGAGCAGTACTTC
TRBV28	TRBD2	17	TRBJ2-7	NA	CASSFLVVAGTLYEQYF	TGTGCCAGCAGTTTTTTGGTAGTAGCGGGCACACTCTACGAGCAGTACTTC
TRBV15	NA	16	TRBJ2-1	NA	CATSREGGAITREQFF	TGTGCCACCAGCAGAGAAGGCGGGGCTATTACAAGAGAGCAGTTCTTC
TRBV27	NA	15	TRBJ1-1	once	CASQNLGTQNTEAFF	TGTGCCAGCCAAAACCTGGGGACGCAGAACACTGAAGCTTTCTTT
TRBV15	NA	15	TRBJ1-1	few	CATSRDGRGYTEAFF	TGTGCCACCAGCAGAGATGGCAGGGGCTACACTGAAGCTTTCTTT
TRBV19	TRBD2	16	TRBJ2-5	NA	CASSPGLAGRQETQYF	TGTGCCAGTAGTCCGGGACTAGCGGGACGGCAAGAGACCCAGTACTTC
TRBV28	NA	15	TRBJ1-4	NA	CASSTRGATNEKLFF	TGTGCCAGCAGTACGAGGGGTGCAACTAATGAAAAACTGTTTTTT
TRBV5-1	NA	16	TRBJ1-2	few	CASSTGQWGEYDGYTF	TGCGCCAGCAGCACAGGACAATGGGGGGAGTACGATGGCTACACCTTC
TRBV13	NA	18	TRBJ1-1	NA	CASSLSLGRDKMNTEAFF	TGTGCCAGCAGCTTATCCTTGGGGAGGGATAAAATGAACACTGAAGCTTTCTTT
TRBV19	NA	18	TRBJ1-1	few	CASSIKRGTNPMNTEAFF	TGTGCCAGTAGTATAAAGCGGGGGACCAACCCCATGAACACTGAAGCTTTCTTT
TRBV6-5	NA	13	TRBJ1-1	NA	CASRRLRNTEAFF	TGTGCCAGCAGGAGACTCAGGAACACTGAAGCTTTCTTT
TRBV10-3	NA	13	TRBJ1-6	NA	CAISGQIDSPLHF	TGTGCCATCAGTGGACAGATTGATTCACCCCTCCACTTT
TRBV2	TRBD1	14	TRBJ1-3	NA	CASKGQGRGNTIYF	TGTGCCAGCAAAGGACAGGGCCGAGGAAACACCATATATTTT
TRBV6-5	TRBD1	12	TRBJ1-2	once	CASSYSQGGYTF	TGTGCCAGCAGTTACTCACAGGGGGGCTACACCTTC
TRBV2	TRBD1	12	TRBJ1-2	NA	CASSRQGYGYTF	TGTGCCAGCAGTCGACAGGGGTATGGCTACACCTTC
TRBV7-2	NA	13	TRBJ1-1	once	CASSLVANTEAFF	TGTGCCAGCAGCTTAGTCGCGAACACTGAAGCTTTCTTT
TRBV9	TRBD2	15	TRBJ2-1	NA	CASSVGSRVSGQQFF	TGTGCCAGCAGCGTAGGATCACGGGTTAGCGGGCAGCAGTTCTTC
TRBV7-9	TRBD1	15	TRBJ2-2	few	CASTLRQGATGELFF	TGTGCCAGCACCTTAAGACAGGGGGCAACCGGGGAGCTGTTTTTT
TRBV18	NA	14	TRBJ2-7	NA	CASSRSGSLGEQYF	TGTGCCAGCTCACGTTCAGGGAGTCTAGGCGAGCAGTACTTC
TRBV7-2	NA	13	TRBJ1-5	few	CASSLVFDQPQHF	TGTGCCAGCAGCTTAGTATTCGATCAGCCCCAGCATTTT
TRBV12-3/TRBV12-4	TRBD1	13	TRBJ2-7	NA	CASSPGTGFEQYF	TGTGCCAGCAGCCCCGGGACAGGGTTCGAGCAGTACTTC
TRBV10-1	NA	14	TRBJ1-5	NA	CASSESGRAQPQHF	TGCGCCAGCAGTGAGTCCGGCAGGGCTCAGCCCCAGCATTTT
TRBV2	NA	13	TRBJ2-5	once	CASSAIEVGTQYF	TGTGCCAGCAGTGCCATAGAGGTGGGGACCCAGTACTTC
TRBV5-4	TRBD1	15	TRBJ2-1	NA	CASSSGQISYNEQFF	TGTGCCAGCAGCTCGGGACAGATTTCCTACAATGAGCAGTTCTTC
TRBV11-1	NA	15	TRBJ2-7	NA	CASSLARGLSYEQYF	TGTGCCAGCAGCTTAGCCCGTGGCCTCTCCTACGAGCAGTACTTC
TRBV5-1	NA	15	TRBJ2-7	NA	CASSLAGSSSGVKYF	TGCGCCAGCAGCTTGGCCGGGAGTTCGTCGGGAGTGAAGTACTTC
TRBV9	NA	15	TRBJ2-1	NA	CASSPGTASGNEQFF	TGTGCCAGCAGCCCAGGGACCGCGTCGGGCAATGAGCAGTTCTTC
TRBV2	NA	13	TRBJ2-2	NA	CASSVSYTGELFF	TGTGCCAGCAGCGTCTCTTACACCGGGGAGCTGTTTTTT
TRBV6-5	NA	15	TRBJ1-6	few	CATCPRVSLNSPLHF	TGTGCCACCTGTCCCAGGGTTTCCCTGAATTCACCCCTCCACTTT
TRBV9	NA	13	TRBJ2-4	NA	CASSVDLGNIQYF	TGTGCCAGCAGCGTAGATCTGGGGAACATTCAGTACTTC
TRBV30	TRBD1	11	TRBJ1-2	NA	CARGTVYGYTF	TGTGCCCGAGGGACAGTCTATGGCTACACCTTC
TRBV7-9	NA	10	TRBJ2-3	NA	CASSLDTQYF	TGTGCCAGCAGCTTAGATACGCAGTATTTT
TRBV5-1	NA	13	TRBJ2-7	NA	CASSLGLLNEQYF	TGCGCCAGCAGCTTGGGACTACTCAACGAGCAGTACTTC
TRBV6-2/TRBV6-3	NA	18	TRBJ1-2	NA	CASSPWIGRLNSGYGYTF	TGTGCCAGCAGTCCCTGGATCGGACGTTTGAATTCGGGCTATGGCTACACCTTC
TRBV9	TRBD1	14	TRBJ1-3	NA	CASSFGTALNTIYF	TGTGCCAGCAGCTTTGGGACAGCCCTAAACACCATATATTTT
TRBV10-3	NA	14	TRBJ1-1	NA	CAIRKDGRNTEAFF	TGTGCCATCAGAAAGGACGGTAGGAACACTGAAGCTTTCTTT
TRBV5-4	TRBD2	16	TRBJ2-3	NA	CASSLYGTSDTDTQYF	TGTGCCAGCAGCTTGTACGGGACTAGCGACACAGATACGCAGTATTTT
TRBV11-2	NA	17	TRBJ1-3	NA	CASSPRTGGTSGNTIYF	TGTGCCAGCAGCCCAAGGACGGGCGGGACCTCTGGAAACACCATATATTTT
TRBV5-1	NA	12	TRBJ2-3	NA	CASSLDRDTQYF	TGCGCCAGCAGCTTGGACCGAGATACGCAGTATTTT
TRBV19	TRBD1	13	TRBJ1-1	NA	CASSIPGGTEAFF	TGTGCCAGTAGTATCCCAGGGGGCACTGAAGCTTTCTTT
TRBV7-8	TRBD1	15	TRBJ1-5	NA	CASSSGQVSNQPQHF	TGTGCCAGCAGCTCGGGACAGGTTAGCAATCAGCCCCAGCATTTT
TRBV7-9	NA	11	TRBJ2-1	NA	CASNFYNEQFF	TGTGCCAGCAATTTTTACAATGAGCAGTTCTTC
TRBV5-1	TRBD2	14	TRBJ2-1	once	CASRTSGSYNEQFF	TGCGCCAGCAGGACTAGCGGTTCCTACAATGAGCAGTTCTTC
TRBV2	NA	15	TRBJ2-1	once	CASSPERTSYNEQFF	TGTGCCAGCAGTCCCGAGCGGACATCCTACAATGAGCAGTTCTTC
TRBV2	NA	12	TRBJ2-1	NA	CASNGIYNEQFF	TGTGCCAGCAACGGGATTTACAATGAGCAGTTCTTC
TRBV6-5	TRBD1	13	TRBJ1-1	NA	CASSPQGAGEAFF	TGTGCCAGCAGTCCACAGGGGGCGGGTGAAGCTTTCTTT
TRBV21-1	NA	16	TRBJ2-1	once	CASSKMWVASYNEQFF	TGTGCCAGCAGCAAAATGTGGGTGGCTTCCTACAATGAGCAGTTCTTC
TRBV15	NA	15	TRBJ2-5	NA	CATSERSGVVETQYF	TGTGCCACCAGCGAACGTTCAGGGGTCGTAGAGACCCAGTACTTC
TRBV7-8	NA	15	TRBJ2-7	NA	CASSLSPQASYEQYF	TGTGCCAGCAGCTTATCCCCTCAGGCCTCCTACGAGCAGTACTTC
TRBV20-1	TRBD1	14	TRBJ1-5	NA	CSASIPGGYQPQHF	TGCAGTGCTAGTATCCCAGGGGGCTATCAGCCCCAGCATTTT
TRBV25-1	NA	13	TRBJ1-3	NA	CASRLASGNTIYF	TGTGCCAGCAGATTGGCCTCTGGAAACACCATATATTTT
TRBV9	TRBD1	16	TRBJ1-2	NA	CASSVVPRTGINGYTF	TGTGCCAGCAGCGTAGTCCCGCGGACAGGGATCAATGGCTACACCTTC
TRBV7-2	NA	12	TRBJ2-5	NA	CASSRLQETQYF	TGTGCCAGCTCGAGGTTACAAGAGACCCAGTACTTC